This TCR beta chain was retrieved from a study of cytomegalovirus exposure and HLA in healthy donors. The study, taken as a whole, reports: V- and J-gene trimming of TCR beta was linked (in a later analysis) to a missense DCLRE1C variant. The authors assumed roughly uniform sequencing depth across donors for presence/absence analyses.

A single count supports this clone. Its antigen remains unknown. With 60 Vbeta and 13 Jbeta primers, the PCR was carried out. Repertoires were generated with immunoSEQ multiplex PCR, while TCRdb's copy carries only in-frame clones and drops some. Among 150,000 to 200,000 clones listed, about 88% were seen once. This CDR3 is built from 15 residues. The V and J ends lost 4 bases and 1 base respectively, with 14 bases between them. Germline CDR1 reads SGHNT; CDR2 reads YYREEE (reference sequence). This sequence originates from a woman between 18 and 30 years old in good health and CMV-seronegative. The sample comprised PBMCs. V is TRBV5-4 and J is TRBJ1-2; no definite D call. The CDR3 loop is CASSEVAGYNYGYTF. The CDR3 DNA reads TGTGCCAGCAGCGAAGTGGCGGGATATAACTATGGCTACACCTTC.